This TCR beta chain came from a study of technical replicates of blood from several donors. The CDR3 contains 13 residues. The V and J ends lost 5 bases and 6 bases, in that order; junction bases with no gene match: 4. Per the germline V gene, CDR1 is SEHNR and CDR2 is FQNEAQ (reference sequence). Only in-frame clones appear in the TCRdb table, and some are missing; sequencing was by immunoSEQ multiplex PCR. The top ten hold approximately 0.24% of the sample, which has tens of thousands of clones, roughly 96% seen once. This clonotype was obtained from a human donor in good health. What was sequenced was T cells isolated from PBMCs. V usage is TRBV7-9 and J usage is TRBJ2-7, with 10 bases aligning to TRBD2. This CDR3 is CASSRAGGLEQYF. The CDR3 coding sequence is TGTGCCAGCAGCAGAGCGGGAGGGCTCGAGCAGTACTTC.